This T cell receptor (beta chain) was identified during a study of cytomegalovirus exposure and HLA in healthy donors. Study observations and caveats: In an earlier analysis, most TCR beta V segments were productive about 87% or about 30% of the time. An apparent linkage of common viral pathogens to several of the most significant clusters emerged in a later analysis.

This clone appeared once. Antigen: not known. Primers for the PCR totalled 60 Vbeta and 13 Jbeta. The assay was immunoSEQ multiplex PCR, and TCRdb's table has in-frame clones only and misses some. The data contain about 200,000 clones, around 79% of them singletons. Everyone who donated was a healthy bone marrow donor. The CDR3 extends over 15 amino acids. Germline V lookup: CDR1 SNHLY, CDR2 FYNNEI. J lost 1 base, V lost 5 bases, and 3 bases had no gene match. This chain uses TRBV2 with TRBJ1-5; 9 bases are a match to TRBD1. This receptor was obtained from a male donor in good health and CMV-seropositive. The sequencing input was PBMCs. Here the CDR3 DNA reads TGTGCCAGCAGTAGGACAGGGGTAAGCAATCAGCCCCAGCATTTT. It encodes CASSRTGVSNQPQHF.